A single sample is the source of the 18 T cell receptor beta chains below, sequenced in a study of PD-1 blockade in classical Hodgkin lymphoma. Every patient relapsed after autologous stem cell transplantation, and brentuximab vedotin exposure varied. Investigators isolated CD4+ T cells from thawed PBMCs through magnetic negative selection. Data came from immunoSEQ multiplex PCR; TCRdb stores just in-frame clones and leaves some out. The sample has about 31,000 clones, 65% to 90% seen once. Sequenced material: CD4+ T cells from blood, taken at baseline. These receptors all come from a human donor with classical Hodgkin lymphoma.

A single count supports this clone. V usage is TRBV5-1 and J usage is TRBJ2-5, with D perhaps matching TRBD1 (6 bases). The germline V gene has CDR1 SGHRS and CDR2 YFSETQ. Trimming removed 4 bases from V and 2 bases from J, with 12 bases in between. This CDR3 region has 14 residues. The CDR3 DNA reads TGCGCCAGCAGCATACGGACAGCTCAAGAGACCCAGTACTTC. Translated: CASSIRTAQETQYF. The full variable domain, in which reference TRBV5-1 and TRBJ2-5 provide the parts outside the CDR3, is KAGVTQTPRYLIKTRGQQVTLSCSPISGHRSVSWYQQTPGQGLQFLFEYFSETQRNKGNFPGRFSGRQFSNSRSEMNVSTLELGDSALYLCASSIRTAQETQYFGPGTRLLVL.

The rearrangement uses TRBV28 and TRBJ2-5, with D hard to call. The CDR3 contains 13 residues. V gave up 1 base and J gave up 7 bases, with 10 bases separating them. Germline CDR1 and CDR2: MDHEN and SYDVKM. The CDR3 DNA is TGTGCCAGCAGTTTATCTAAACTCGGGACCCAGTACTTC. Translated, it gives CASSLSKLGTQYF.

The J gene is TRBJ1-4, the V gene TRBV9; 7 bases are a match to TRBD1. This CDR3 comprises 15 residues. Germline CDR1 SGDLS, CDR2 YYNGEE. V lost 2 bases and J lost 5; bases outside the gene matches: 6. Here the CDR3 DNA reads TGTGCCAGCAGCGTTCGCGACAGGGAGAATGAAAAACTGTTTTTT. Translation gives CASSVRDRENEKLFF.

The chain recombines TRBV19 with TRBJ2-3; tentatively, D is TRBD1 (5 bases). Trimming shortened V by 7 bases and J by 2 bases, and 16 bases separated the two germline ends. Germline CDR1 LNHDA, CDR2 SQIVND (reference sequence). The CDR3 runs 15 residues. The CDR3 DNA sequence: TGTGCCAGTAAGGAAGGGGCGCCCGTCACAGATACGCAGTATTTT. It is translated as CASKEGAPVTDTQYF.

V and J are TRBV30 and TRBJ2-5; TRBD2 might be the D (5 bases). The closer fit of TRBJ2-7 to the DNA end suggests the J call may be wrong. The CDR3 extends over 15 amino acids. Looked up from germline, CDR1 is GTSNPN and CDR2 is SVGIG (reference sequence). CDR3 in amino acids: CAWSVGPGNSYEQYF. The CDR3 DNA reads as TGTGCCTGGAGTGTAGGTCCGGGGAATTCCTACGAGCAGTACTTC.

The chain links TRBV6-4 to TRBJ2-1, with TRBD2 identical over 7 bases. Germline values: CDR1 MRHNA, CDR2 SNTAGT. Germline trimming cut 0 bases from V and 4 bases from J; bases unmatched to any gene: 6. This CDR3 region has 16 residues. The CDR3 protein is CASSDSPSGTYNEQFF. Written as DNA, the CDR3 is TGTGCCAGCAGTGACTCACCCAGCGGGACTTACAATGAGCAGTTCTTC.

This clone has a single count. The chain combines TRBV27 with TRBJ1-1; D is perhaps TRBD1 (5 bases). The germline CDR1 and CDR2 sequences are MNHEY and SMNVEV (reference sequence). The length of the CDR3 is 14 residues. The V gene lost 3 bases and the J gene lost 5 bases, with 13 bases spanning the gap. The chain's CDR3 is CASSFGRTQTEAFF. The CDR3 nucleotides are TGTGCCAGCAGTTTCGGTCGGACACAAACTGAAGCTTTCTTT.

This chain joins TRBV29-1 and TRBJ2-2; 13 bases map to TRBD2. The CDR3 extends over 18 amino acids. Germline loops: CDR1 SQVTM, CDR2 ANQGSEA. The trim removed 7 bases at V and 3 bases at J, leaving 14 bases unmatched. CDR3 in amino acids: CSASPGLAGPGDTGELFF. The DNA for the CDR3 is TGCAGCGCGTCGCCGGGACTAGCGGGACCTGGGGACACCGGGGAGCTGTTTTTT.

This rearrangement joins TRBV30 to TRBJ2-7, with 9 positions matching TRBD1. Germline V CDR1 and CDR2: GTSNPN, SVGIG (reference sequence). Losses at the gene ends were 4 bases for V and 3 bases for J; bases not matched to a gene: 4. The CDR3 sequence is 13 residues long. The CDR3 protein is CAWNTGGVYEQYF. CDR3 nucleotides: TGTGCCTGGAATACAGGGGGCGTCTACGAGCAGTACTTC.

The chain joins TRBV29-1 to TRBJ1-2; D remains ambiguous. Between the trimmed V and J ends, which lost 6 bases and 4 bases, there was a span of 9 bases. Germline lookup yields CDR1 SQVTM and CDR2 ANQGSEA. This CDR3 has 11 amino acids. CDR3 nucleotide sequence: TGCAGCGTCCGGTCCTCCTATGGCTACACCTTC. Its translation is CSVRSSYGYTF.

The chain employs TRBV28 and TRBJ1-1; D is uncertain. The V end was cut by 4 bases, the J end by 1 base, with 13 bases between. The V gene's germline CDR1 is MDHEN and CDR2 SYDVKM. This CDR3 region has 15 residues. This CDR3 is CASSSGSTGNTEAFF. In nucleotides, the CDR3 is TGTGCCAGCAGTTCCGGGTCCACGGGGAACACTGAAGCTTTCTTT.

CDR3 DNA: TGTGCCAGCAGCCCAGGGACTAGCGGGCTACAAGAGACCCAGTACTTC. This encodes CASSPGTSGLQETQYF. The chain employs TRBV4-2 and TRBJ2-5; 12 nucleotides match TRBD2. This CDR3 is built from 16 residues. Germline CDR1 and CDR2: LGHNA and YNFKEQ. The V gene end was trimmed by 4 bases and the J gene end by 2 bases; junction bases not matched to a gene: 5.

V is TRBV30 and J is TRBJ2-2; tentative D call: TRBD2 (5 bases). Germline CDR1 and CDR2: GTSNPN and SVGIG (reference sequence). Trimming stripped 0 bases from V and 6 bases from J, with 14 bases between. The CDR3 consists of 15 residues. CDR3 amino acids: CAWSVGLFPAGELFF. Written as DNA, the CDR3 is TGTGCCTGGAGTGTCGGACTTTTCCCCGCCGGGGAGCTGTTTTTT.

V is TRBV6-1 and J is TRBJ2-3, with D possibly TRBD2 on 5 matching bases. The ends were cut back, 3 bases at V and 3 bases at J, with 13 bases in the middle. The CDR3 covers 15 residues. Germline CDR1 reads MNHNS; CDR2 reads SASEGT. The CDR3 DNA follows: TGTGCCAGCAGTGATGCGGCTAGCAGGACAGATACGCAGTATTTT. As protein: CASSDAASRTDTQYF.

CDR3 bases: TGCGCCAGCAGCCGGACCCTAGCGGGAGGGCTCGAGCAGTACTTC. This encodes CASSRTLAGGLEQYF. The rearrangement uses TRBV5-1 and TRBJ2-7; 12 nucleotides agree with TRBD2. Trimming removed 4 bases from V and 6 bases from J; junction bases left unmatched: 8. This CDR3 spans 15 amino acids. CDR1 SGHRS and CDR2 YFSETQ come from the germline V gene.

The rearrangement joins TRBV25-1 to TRBJ2-1; D gene unclear. V was trimmed by 0 bases and J by 3 bases, leaving 6 bases between them. CDR1 is MGHDK and CDR2 is SYGVNS in the germline V gene. This CDR3 contains 14 residues. DNA for the CDR3: TGTGCCAGCAGTGAATATGGGCGCTACAATGAGCAGTTCTTC. It codes for CASSEYGRYNEQFF.

In this sample, this clone turned up once. The chain links TRBV4-1 to TRBJ2-7, with D perhaps TRBD2 (6 bases). The CDR3 runs to 16 residues. Trimming shortened V by 4 bases and J by 0 bases, and 16 bases separated the two germline ends. The germline CDR1 and CDR2 sequences are MGHRA and YSYEKL. The CDR3 region is CASSPVPGASSYEQYF. In nucleotides, the CDR3 is TGCGCCAGCAGCCCCGTTCCGGGAGCCAGCTCCTACGAGCAGTACTTC.

The chain recombines TRBV29-1 with TRBJ2-1; 10 nucleotides match TRBD2. Trimming at V came to 2 bases and at J to 6 bases, leaving 7 bases not matched to a gene. The CDR3 spans 15 residues. Germline CDR1 SQVTM, CDR2 ANQGSEA. The chain's CDR3 is CSVETSGNGINEQFF. The CDR3 region has the DNA TGCAGCGTTGAAACTAGCGGGAACGGTATCAATGAGCAGTTCTTC.